Following are 11 T cell receptor beta chains from one sample sequenced in a study of memory B cells and T cells in multiple sclerosis. The antigens of these receptors remain unknown. CFSE-dim autoproliferating and CFSE-high non-proliferating T cells from unstimulated culture were sequenced separately. Fewer than 65 million CFSE-labeled PBMCs were cultured less than 8 days unstimulated, then replicate wells were pooled. Sequencing was performed with immunoSEQ multiplex PCR; in TCRdb, only in-frame clones are kept and a portion is missing. The table has 35,000 to 55,000 clones, more than 65% seen once. The sequenced material came from PBMCs from blood kept in culture. The receptors stem from a human donor with multiple sclerosis.

The chain is built from TRBV4-1 and TRBJ1-2, with 9 bases lining up with TRBD1. This CDR3 region has 13 residues. The V segment lost 5 bases and the J segment 4 bases; nucleotides outside the gene matches: 2. From germline, CDR1 is MGHRA and CDR2 YSYEKL. The CDR3 loop is CASSAQGAYGYTF. CDR3 in DNA: TGCGCCAGCAGCGCACAGGGGGCCTATGGCTACACCTTC.

The chain combines TRBV7-6 with TRBJ2-1; 11 bases map to TRBD1. Germline V gene data show CDR1 as SGHVS and CDR2 as FNYEAQ. Unmatched junction bases numbered 6, after V lost 3 bases and J lost 8 bases. The CDR3 has 15 residues. The CDR3 reads CASSLDRGLLDEQFF. The CDR3 DNA reads as TGTGCCAGCAGCTTGGACAGGGGGCTTTTGGATGAGCAGTTCTTC. Drawing the rest from reference TRBV7-6 and TRBJ2-1, the complete variable domain is GAGVSQSPRYKVTKRGQDVALRCDPISGHVSLYWYRQALGQGPEFLTYFNYEAQQDKSGLPNDRFSAERPEGSISTLTIQRTEQRDSAMYRCASSLDRGLLDEQFFGPGTRLTVL.

The V gene is TRBV25-1, the J gene TRBJ1-4, with 8 bases aligning to TRBD1. J lost 5 bases, V lost 7 bases, and 9 bases had no gene match. Germline V gives CDR1 MGHDK, CDR2 SYGVNS. The CDR3 consists of 15 residues. The CDR3, as DNA: TGTGCCAGCACTGGGGGGACAGGAATCAATGAAAAACTGTTTTTT. Translating gives CASTGGTGINEKLFF.

This chain uses TRBV6-5 with TRBJ2-2; D uncertain. Trimming removed 2 bases from V and 6 bases from J, with 7 bases in between. CDR1 and CDR2 (germline): MNHEY, SVGAGI. There are 13 residues in the CDR3. The CDR3 DNA reads as TGTGCCAGCAGTTACAACCCGTCCGGGGAGCTGTTTTTT. It encodes CASSYNPSGELFF.

The rearrangement joins TRBV7-9 to TRBJ2-7, with 7 bases lining up with TRBD1. J gave up 0 bases and V 0 bases, and 8 bases lay outside the gene matches. The germline V gene has CDR1 SEHNR and CDR2 FQNEAQ (reference sequence). The CDR3 is made up of 17 amino acids. The CDR3 loop reads CASSLARQGKSSYEQYF. The CDR3 region has the DNA TGTGCCAGCAGCTTAGCTCGACAGGGAAAGAGCTCCTACGAGCAGTACTTC.

The chain is built from TRBV2 and TRBJ2-1; no reliable D call. Trimming stripped 2 bases from V and 6 bases from J, with 11 bases between. The CDR3 consists of 14 residues. Germline V gene lookup returns CDR1 SNHLY and CDR2 FYNNEI. The chain's CDR3 is CASSETVWINEQFF. CDR3 sequence (DNA): TGTGCCAGCAGTGAAACGGTCTGGATCAATGAGCAGTTCTTC.

The chain has TRBV10-1 and TRBJ2-2; tentative D call: TRBD2 (5 bases). V lost 6 bases, J lost 2 bases, and 10 bases lay in between. Germline V CDR1 and CDR2: WNHNN, SYGVQD (reference sequence). This CDR3 contains 14 residues. The CDR3 region has the DNA TGCGCCAGCAGGGAGGACTCAAACACCGGGGAGCTGTTTTTT. Protein product: CASREDSNTGELFF.

The chain couples TRBV10-3 to TRBJ2-3; 14 positions agree with TRBD2. The V and J ends lost 7 bases and 0 bases, in that order; junction bases with no gene match: 6. The CDR3 extends over 17 amino acids. The germline gives CDR1 ENHRY, CDR2 SYGVKD. This CDR3 is CAINSGTSGGSTDTQYF. The CDR3 nucleotides are TGTGCCATCAATTCCGGGACTAGCGGGGGCAGCACAGATACGCAGTATTTT.

This chain connects TRBV7-6 to TRBJ2-1; D is perhaps TRBD1 or TRBD2 (5 bases each). Germline CDR1 is SGHVS and CDR2 is FNYEAQ. V dropped 5 bases and J dropped 7 bases, with 27 bases sitting between them. The length of the CDR3 is 18 residues. CDR3: CASSAAGPGRSLGNEQFF. The DNA of the CDR3 is TGTGCCAGCAGCGCGGCGGGTCCGGGGCGAAGCTTGGGTAATGAGCAGTTCTTC. Drawing the rest from reference TRBV7-6 and TRBJ2-1, the complete variable domain is GAGVSQSPRYKVTKRGQDVALRCDPISGHVSLYWYRQALGQGPEFLTYFNYEAQQDKSGLPNDRFSAERPEGSISTLTIQRTEQRDSAMYRCASSAAGPGRSLGNEQFFGPGTRLTVL.

The V gene is TRBV5-1, the J gene TRBJ1-2; D unclear. V was clipped by 7 bases and J by 5 bases, with 21 bases between them. CDR1 and CDR2 from the germline V gene are SGHRS and YFSETQ. The CDR3 sequence is 15 residues long. The CDR3 sequence is CASRATEGGGYGYTF. In DNA form, the CDR3 reads TGCGCCAGCCGAGCGACCGAGGGTGGTGGTTATGGCTACACCTTC. Together with reference TRBV5-1 and TRBJ1-2, the CDR3 gives the full variable domain: KAGVTQTPRYLIKTRGQQVTLSCSPISGHRSVSWYQQTPGQGLQFLFEYFSETQRNKGNFPGRFSGRQFSNSRSEMNVSTLELGDSALYLCASRATEGGGYGYTFGSGTRLTVV.

This chain uses TRBV6-1 with TRBJ2-7; 7 positions match TRBD1. Germline trimming cut 6 bases from V and 4 bases from J; bases unmatched to any gene: 3. Germline CDR1 MNHNS, CDR2 SASEGT. CDR3 length: 12 residues. CDR3 bases: TGTGCCAGCAGAGACAGGGATTACGAGCAGTACTTC. This sequence encodes CASRDRDYEQYF.